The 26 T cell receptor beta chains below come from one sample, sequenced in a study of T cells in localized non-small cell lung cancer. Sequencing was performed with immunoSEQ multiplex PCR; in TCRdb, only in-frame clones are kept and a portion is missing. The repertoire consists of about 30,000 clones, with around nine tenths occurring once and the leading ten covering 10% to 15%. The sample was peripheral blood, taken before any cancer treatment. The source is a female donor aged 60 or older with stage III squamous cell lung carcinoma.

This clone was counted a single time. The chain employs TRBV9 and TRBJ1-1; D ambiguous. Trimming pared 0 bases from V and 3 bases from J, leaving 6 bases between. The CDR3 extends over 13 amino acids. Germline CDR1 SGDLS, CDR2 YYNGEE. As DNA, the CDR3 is TGTGCCAGCAGCGTAGAAATATACACTGAAGCTTTCTTT. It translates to CASSVEIYTEAFF. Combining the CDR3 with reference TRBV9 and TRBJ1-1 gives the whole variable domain DSGVTQTPKHLITATGQRVTLRCSPRSGDLSVYWYQQSLDQGLQFLIQYYNGEERAKGNILERFSAQQFPDLHSELNLSSLELGDSALYFCASSVEIYTEAFFGQGTRLTVV.

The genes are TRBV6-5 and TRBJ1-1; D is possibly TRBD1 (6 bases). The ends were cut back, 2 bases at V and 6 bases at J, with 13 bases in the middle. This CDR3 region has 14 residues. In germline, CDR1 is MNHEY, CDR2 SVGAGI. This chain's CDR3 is CASSYRGGDPEAFF. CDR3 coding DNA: TGTGCCAGCAGTTACAGAGGGGGGGATCCTGAAGCTTTCTTT.

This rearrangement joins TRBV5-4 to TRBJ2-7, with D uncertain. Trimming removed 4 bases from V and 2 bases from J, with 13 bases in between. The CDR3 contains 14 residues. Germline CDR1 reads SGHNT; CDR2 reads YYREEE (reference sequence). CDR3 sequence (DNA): TGTGCCAGCAGCCCCGGTCGGGTCCCCTACGAGCAGTACTTC. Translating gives CASSPGRVPYEQYF.

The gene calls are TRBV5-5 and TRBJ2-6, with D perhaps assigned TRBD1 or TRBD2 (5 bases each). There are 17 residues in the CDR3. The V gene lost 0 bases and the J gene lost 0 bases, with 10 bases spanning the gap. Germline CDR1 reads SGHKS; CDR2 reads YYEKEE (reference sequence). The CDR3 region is CASSLGGTVSGANVLTF. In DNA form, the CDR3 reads TGTGCCAGCAGCTTGGGAGGGACGGTCTCTGGGGCCAACGTCCTGACTTTC.

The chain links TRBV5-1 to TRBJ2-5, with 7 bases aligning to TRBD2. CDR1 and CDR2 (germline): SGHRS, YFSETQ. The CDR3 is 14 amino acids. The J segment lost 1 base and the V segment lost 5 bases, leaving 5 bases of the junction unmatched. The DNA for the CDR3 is TGCGCCAGCAGAGAGTGGACTAGCCAAGAGACCCAGTACTTC. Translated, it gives CASREWTSQETQYF.

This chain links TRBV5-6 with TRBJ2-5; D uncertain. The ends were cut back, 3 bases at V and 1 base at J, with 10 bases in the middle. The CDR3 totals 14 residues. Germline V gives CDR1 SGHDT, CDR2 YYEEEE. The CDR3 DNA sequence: TGTGCCAGCAGCTCCAGGAACACCCAAGAGACCCAGTACTTC. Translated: CASSSRNTQETQYF.

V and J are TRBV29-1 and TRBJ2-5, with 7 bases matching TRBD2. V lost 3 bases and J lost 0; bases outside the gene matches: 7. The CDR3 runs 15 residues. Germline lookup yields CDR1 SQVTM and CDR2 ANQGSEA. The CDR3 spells CSVDGRGTDQETQYF. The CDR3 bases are TGCAGCGTTGATGGGCGGGGGACGGACCAAGAGACCCAGTACTTC.

For the CDR3, the DNA is TGTGCCTGGAGTGTACTTGCGGGGCGAAGGGGCTCCTACAATGAGCAGTTCTTC. Its translation is CAWSVLAGRRGSYNEQFF. J is TRBJ2-1 and V is TRBV30; TRBD2 is a possible D gene (6 bases). V was clipped by 0 bases and J by 0 bases, with 18 bases between them. CDR1 and CDR2 from the germline V gene are GTSNPN and SVGIG (reference sequence). The CDR3 runs 18 residues.

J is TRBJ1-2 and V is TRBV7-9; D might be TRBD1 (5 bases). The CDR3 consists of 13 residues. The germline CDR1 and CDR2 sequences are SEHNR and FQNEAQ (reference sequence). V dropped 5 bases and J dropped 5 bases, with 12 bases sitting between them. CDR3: CASSGEGRYGYTF. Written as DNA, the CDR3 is TGTGCCAGCAGCGGGGAGGGACGGTATGGCTACACCTTC.

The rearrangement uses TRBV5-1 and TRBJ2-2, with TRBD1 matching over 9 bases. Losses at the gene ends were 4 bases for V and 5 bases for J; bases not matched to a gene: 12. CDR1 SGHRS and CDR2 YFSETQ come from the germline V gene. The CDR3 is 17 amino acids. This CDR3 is CASSPYLTGGNTGELFF. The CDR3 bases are TGCGCCAGCAGCCCCTACCTTACAGGGGGCAATACCGGGGAGCTGTTTTTT. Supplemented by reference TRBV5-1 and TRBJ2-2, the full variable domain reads KAGVTQTPRYLIKTRGQQVTLSCSPISGHRSVSWYQQTPGQGLQFLFEYFSETQRNKGNFPGRFSGRQFSNSRSEMNVSTLELGDSALYLCASSPYLTGGNTGELFFGEGSRLTVL.

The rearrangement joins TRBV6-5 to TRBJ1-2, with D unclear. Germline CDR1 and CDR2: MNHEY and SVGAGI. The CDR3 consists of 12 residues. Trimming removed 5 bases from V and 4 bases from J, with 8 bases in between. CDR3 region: CASSLIVYGYTF. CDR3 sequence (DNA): TGTGCCAGCAGTCTGATTGTCTATGGCTACACCTTC.

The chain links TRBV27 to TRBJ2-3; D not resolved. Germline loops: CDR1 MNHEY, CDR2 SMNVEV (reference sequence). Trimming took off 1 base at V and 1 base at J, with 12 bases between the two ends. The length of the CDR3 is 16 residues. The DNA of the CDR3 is TGTGCCAGCAGTTTATTGGACCGGTTGGGCACAGATACGCAGTATTTT. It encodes CASSLLDRLGTDTQYF.

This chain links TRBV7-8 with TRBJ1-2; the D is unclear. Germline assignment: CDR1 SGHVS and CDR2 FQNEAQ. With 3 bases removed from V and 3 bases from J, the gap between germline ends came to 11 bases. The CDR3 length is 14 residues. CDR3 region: CASSLGREDYGYTF. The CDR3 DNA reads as TGTGCCAGCAGCTTGGGGAGGGAGGACTATGGCTACACCTTC. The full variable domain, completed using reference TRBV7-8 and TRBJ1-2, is GAGVSQSPRYKVAKRGQDVALRCDPISGHVSLFWYQQALGQGPEFLTYFQNEAQLDKSGLPSDRFFAERPEGSVSTLKIQRTQQEDSAVYLCASSLGREDYGYTFGSGTRLTVV.

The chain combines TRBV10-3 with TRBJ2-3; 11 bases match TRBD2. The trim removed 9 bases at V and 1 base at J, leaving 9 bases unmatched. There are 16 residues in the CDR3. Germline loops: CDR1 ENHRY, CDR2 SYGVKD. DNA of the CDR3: TGTGCCATTTCGGGCGCTAGCGGGAGGCGCACAGATACGCAGTATTTT. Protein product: CAISGASGRRTDTQYF.

In DNA, the CDR3 is TGTGCCACCAGCAGAGATAAAGTTCCCCCGCCTGGAAACACCATATATTTT. The encoded protein is CATSRDKVPPPGNTIYF. The V gene is TRBV15, the J gene TRBJ1-3, with no clear D. There are 17 residues in the CDR3. CDR1 and CDR2 from the germline V gene are LNHNV and YYDKDF (reference sequence). Trimming removed 0 bases from V and 2 bases from J, with 14 bases in between.

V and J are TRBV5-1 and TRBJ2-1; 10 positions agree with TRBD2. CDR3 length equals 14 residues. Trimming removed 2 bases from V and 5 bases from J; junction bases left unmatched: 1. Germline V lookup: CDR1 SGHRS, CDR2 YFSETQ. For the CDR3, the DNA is TGCGCCAGCAGCTTCCTAGCGGGAGACAATGAGCAGTTCTTC. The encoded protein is CASSFLAGDNEQFF. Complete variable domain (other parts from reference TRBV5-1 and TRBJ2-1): KAGVTQTPRYLIKTRGQQVTLSCSPISGHRSVSWYQQTPGQGLQFLFEYFSETQRNKGNFPGRFSGRQFSNSRSEMNVSTLELGDSALYLCASSFLAGDNEQFFGPGTRLTVL.

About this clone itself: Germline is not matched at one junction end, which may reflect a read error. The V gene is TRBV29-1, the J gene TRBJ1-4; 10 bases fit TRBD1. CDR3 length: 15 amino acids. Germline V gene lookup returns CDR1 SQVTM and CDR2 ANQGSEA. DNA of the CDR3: TGCAGCGTTGAAGTCGACCGGGACAGGGGCCTTGGCCTTTCTTTT. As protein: CSVEVDRDRGLGLSF. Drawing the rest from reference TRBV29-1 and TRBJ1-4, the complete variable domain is SAVISQKPSRDICQRGTSLTIQCQVDSQVTMMFWYRQQPGQSLTLIATANQGSEATYESGFVIDKFPISRPNLTFSTLTVSNMSPEDSSIYLCSVEVDRDRGLGLSFGSGTQLSVL.

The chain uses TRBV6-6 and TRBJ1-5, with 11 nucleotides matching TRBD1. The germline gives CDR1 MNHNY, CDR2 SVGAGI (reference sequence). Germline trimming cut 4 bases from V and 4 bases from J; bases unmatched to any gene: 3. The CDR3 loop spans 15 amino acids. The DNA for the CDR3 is TGTGCCAGCAGTTCTGGGACAGGGGGTAATCAGCCCCAGCATTTT. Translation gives CASSSGTGGNQPQHF.

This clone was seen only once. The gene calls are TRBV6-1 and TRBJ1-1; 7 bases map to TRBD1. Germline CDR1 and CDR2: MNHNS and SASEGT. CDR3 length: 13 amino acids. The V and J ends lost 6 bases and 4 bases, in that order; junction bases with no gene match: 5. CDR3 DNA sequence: TGTGCCAGCAGGGACAGGCTCTTCACTGAAGCTTTCTTT. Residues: CASRDRLFTEAFF.

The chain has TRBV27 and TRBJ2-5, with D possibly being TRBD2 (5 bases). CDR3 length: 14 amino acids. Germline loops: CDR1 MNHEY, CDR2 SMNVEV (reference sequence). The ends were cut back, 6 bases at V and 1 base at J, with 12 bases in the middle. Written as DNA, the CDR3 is TGTGCCAGCAGAGGACTGCCTGCCCAAGAGACCCAGTACTTC. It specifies CASRGLPAQETQYF.

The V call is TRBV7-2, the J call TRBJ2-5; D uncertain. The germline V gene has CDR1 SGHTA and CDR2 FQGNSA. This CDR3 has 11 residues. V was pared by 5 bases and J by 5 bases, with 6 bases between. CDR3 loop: CASSPNETQYF. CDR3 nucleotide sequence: TGTGCCAGCAGCCCCAACGAGACCCAGTACTTC.

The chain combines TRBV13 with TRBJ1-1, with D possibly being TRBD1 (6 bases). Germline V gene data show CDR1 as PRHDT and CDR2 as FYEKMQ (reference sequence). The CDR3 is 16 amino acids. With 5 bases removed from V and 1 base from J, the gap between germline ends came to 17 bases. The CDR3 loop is CASSRRTGTKNTEAFF. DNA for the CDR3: TGTGCCAGCAGCCGAAGAACCGGGACAAAGAACACTGAAGCTTTCTTT.

This CDR3 reads CASRSTGSLYGYTF. The CDR3, as DNA: TGTGCCAGCAGATCAACAGGATCTTTGTATGGCTACACCTTC. The chain links TRBV28 to TRBJ1-2; TRBD1 might be the D (5 bases). V lost 6 bases and J lost 5, with 16 bases in between. Germline V CDR1 and CDR2: MDHEN, SYDVKM. The CDR3 is made up of 14 amino acids.

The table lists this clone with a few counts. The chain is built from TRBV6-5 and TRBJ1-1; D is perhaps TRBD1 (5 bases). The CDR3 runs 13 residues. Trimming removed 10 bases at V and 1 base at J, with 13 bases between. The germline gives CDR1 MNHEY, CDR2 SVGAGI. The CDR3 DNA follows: TGTGCCAATTCGGACAAGACGAACACTGAAGCTTTCTTT. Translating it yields CANSDKTNTEAFF.

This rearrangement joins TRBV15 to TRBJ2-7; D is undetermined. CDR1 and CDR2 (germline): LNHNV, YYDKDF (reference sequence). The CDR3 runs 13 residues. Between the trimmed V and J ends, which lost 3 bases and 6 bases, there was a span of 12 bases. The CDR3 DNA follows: TGTGCCACCAGCAGTGCCAAGGTCGGCGAGCAGTACTTC. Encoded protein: CATSSAKVGEQYF.

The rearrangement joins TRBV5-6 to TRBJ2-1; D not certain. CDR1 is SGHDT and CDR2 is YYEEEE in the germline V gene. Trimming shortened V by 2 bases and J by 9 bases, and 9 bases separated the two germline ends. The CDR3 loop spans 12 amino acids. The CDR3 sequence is CASSFPKSEQFF. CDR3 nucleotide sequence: TGTGCCAGCAGCTTCCCGAAAAGTGAGCAGTTCTTC. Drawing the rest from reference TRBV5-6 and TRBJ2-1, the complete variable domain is DAGVTQSPTHLIKTRGQQVTLRCSPKSGHDTVSWYQQALGQGPQFIFQYYEEEERQRGNFPDRFSGHQFPNYSSELNVNALLLGDSALYLCASSFPKSEQFFGPGTRLTVL.